These 19 T cell receptor beta chains originate from one sample sequenced in a study of T-cell reconstitution after alpha-beta-depleted transplantation in children. As it was prepared, the TCRbeta library received unique molecular identifiers. TCRdb re-called the PCR reads with MiXCR, one entry per CDR3 protein. The sample has 400,000 to 450,000 distinct CDR3 sequences, roughly 44% seen once. This sample comprised PBMCs, obtained before TCRalphabeta/CD19-depleted stem cell transplant. The source is a girl aged 2-10 years with aplastic anemia, due to receive a stem cell transplant.

The table lists this clonotype with a few counts. This rearrangement joins TRBV5-1 to TRBJ1-1, with D possibly being TRBD1 (5 bases). Trimming cost V 2 bases and J 3 bases, with 8 bases left between them. The CDR3 sequence is 13 residues long. Per germline, CDR1 SGHRS and CDR2 YFSETQ. In DNA, the CDR3 is TGCGCCAGCAGCTTCGGACACGACACTGAAGCTTTCTTT. Translated, it gives CASSFGHDTEAFF.

The V gene is TRBV6-5, the J gene TRBJ2-3; D remains unclear. V lost 4 bases and J 1 base, leaving 9 bases between the germline ends. This CDR3 is built from 14 residues. CDR1 is MNHEY and CDR2 is SVGAGI in the germline V gene. CDR3 protein: CASSSSKGTDTQYF. In DNA form, the CDR3 reads TGTGCCAGCAGTTCCTCAAAAGGCACAGATACGCAGTATTTT.

This clonotype was found a few times. The rearrangement joins TRBV5-1 to TRBJ1-5, with unresolved D. The germline V gene has CDR1 SGHRS and CDR2 YFSETQ. V lost 0 bases, J lost 2 bases, and 9 bases lay in between. This CDR3 contains 15 residues. As DNA, the CDR3 is TGCGCCAGCAGCTTGGAGTTGGGAGGCAATCAGCCCCAGCATTTT. Its protein is CASSLELGGNQPQHF.

The chain has TRBV7-9 and TRBJ2-1, with a possible D match to TRBD2 (7 bases). CDR1 SEHNR and CDR2 FQNEAQ come from the germline V gene (reference sequence). The CDR3 loop spans 16 amino acids. V shed 5 bases and J shed 6 bases, with 20 bases lying between them. CDR3 sequence: CASSLGPGGMGNEQFF. CDR3 bases: TGTGCCAGCAGCCTGGGTCCGGGGGGCATGGGCAATGAGCAGTTCTTC.

This clonotype was counted many times. The CDR3 region is CASSGLAGLGEQFF. CDR3 DNA sequence: TGCGCCAGCAGCGGGCTAGCGGGATTAGGTGAGCAGTTCTTC. The V gene is TRBV5-1, the J gene TRBJ2-1; 9 nucleotides match TRBD2. J lost 9 bases, V lost 4 bases, and 8 bases had no gene match. This CDR3 spans 14 amino acids. CDR1 SGHRS and CDR2 YFSETQ come from the germline V gene. Filled out from reference TRBV5-1 and TRBJ2-1, the complete variable domain reads KAGVTQTPRYLIKTRGQQVTLSCSPISGHRSVSWYQQTPGQGLQFLFEYFSETQRNKGNFPGRFSGRQFSNSRSEMNVSTLELGDSALYLCASSGLAGLGEQFFGPGTRLTVL.

V and J are TRBV20-1 and TRBJ2-1; 11 bases fit TRBD2. The V segment lost 8 bases and the J segment 7 bases; nucleotides outside the gene matches: 7. Per the germline V gene, CDR1 is DFQATT and CDR2 is SNEGSKA (reference sequence). This CDR3 contains 13 residues. The CDR3 DNA reads TGCAGTATCCGGACTAGCGGGTGGAATGAGCAGTTCTTC. It yields the protein CSIRTSGWNEQFF.

CDR3 DNA: TGCAGTGCGAGACGGACTTCCCCGGGAGATACGCAGTATTTT. Translating it yields CSARRTSPGDTQYF. The chain uses TRBV20-1 and TRBJ2-3; D is possibly TRBD2 (5 bases). The CDR3 is 14 amino acids. V gave up 6 bases and J gave up 5 bases, with 18 bases separating them. The germline V gene encodes CDR1 DFQATT and CDR2 SNEGSKA (reference sequence).

A note on this clonotype: Possible read error: a much larger clone is one base away. The final CDR3 position lacks the conserved phenylalanine or tryptophan, pointing to a likely read error. The rearrangement uses TRBV7-2 and TRBJ2-7; TRBD1 might be the D (5 bases). The CDR3 consists of 17 residues. The V gene's germline CDR1 is SGHTA and CDR2 FQGNSA. V was pared by 1 base and J by 0 bases, with 16 bases between. The CDR3 DNA follows: TGTGCCAGCAGCTTAGTAGGGGCCCGGTTAAGCTCCTACGAGCAGTACTTG. Translated: CASSLVGARLSSYEQYL.

The gene calls are TRBV7-2 and TRBJ2-5, with D unclear. The CDR3 is made up of 16 amino acids. Germline V CDR1 and CDR2: SGHTA, FQGNSA. V lost 5 bases, J lost 2 bases, and 18 bases lay in between. This CDR3 reads CASSVSPQRPQETQYF. The CDR3 nucleotides read TGTGCCAGCAGCGTAAGTCCACAGAGACCTCAAGAGACCCAGTACTTC.

This clonotype has more than one count but fewer than ten. V and J are TRBV15 and TRBJ2-2; no definite D call. This CDR3 is built from 15 residues. Trimming stripped 4 bases from V and 3 bases from J, with 12 bases between. Germline lookup yields CDR1 LNHNV and CDR2 YYDKDF (reference sequence). The CDR3 region is CATSTDATYTGELFF. The CDR3 coding sequence is TGTGCCACCAGCACAGATGCCACGTACACCGGGGAGCTGTTTTTT.

The CDR3 loop is CSVGGFDRDRSGNTIYF. The CDR3 nucleotides read TGCAGCGTTGGGGGGTTTGATAGGGACCGCTCTGGAAACACCATATATTTT. The chain is built from TRBV29-1 and TRBJ1-3; tentative D call: TRBD1 (5 bases). Germline values: CDR1 SQVTM, CDR2 ANQGSEA. The V gene lost 4 bases and the J gene lost 0 bases, with 19 bases spanning the gap. The CDR3 has 17 residues. The complete variable domain, with remaining parts taken from reference TRBV29-1 and TRBJ1-3, reads SAVISQKPSRDICQRGTSLTIQCQVDSQVTMMFWYRQQPGQSLTLIATANQGSEATYESGFVIDKFPISRPNLTFSTLTVSNMSPEDSSIYLCSVGGFDRDRSGNTIYFGEGSWLTVV.

The chain carries TRBV12-3 or TRBV12-4 and TRBJ2-3; 10 nucleotides line up with TRBD2. The CDR3 sequence is 16 residues long. V was clipped by 2 bases and J by 4 bases; unmatched bases: 6. This CDR3 is CASSLLASGSPDTQYF. The CDR3 region has the DNA TGTGCCAGCAGTTTATTGGCTAGCGGGAGCCCAGATACGCAGTATTTT.

This clonotype was counted ten times or more. This chain links TRBV5-1 with TRBJ2-3; D call uncertain. The CDR3 consists of 16 residues. The V gene's germline CDR1 is SGHRS and CDR2 YFSETQ. V was cut by 2 bases and J by 2 bases, with 15 bases left in between. The CDR3 loop reads CASSFGALDPTDTQYF. The CDR3 bases are TGCGCCAGCAGCTTCGGCGCGCTCGACCCCACAGATACGCAGTATTTT.

This chain connects TRBV7-2 to TRBJ2-1, with 7 bases matching TRBD2. The CDR3 consists of 14 residues. Germline V lookup: CDR1 SGHTA, CDR2 FQGNSA. After removal of 1 base from V and 7 bases from J, the junction contained 4 bases not matched to a gene. The CDR3 nucleotides are TGTGCCAGCAGCTTAGGGTGGGGGGGGAATGAGCAGTTCTTC. As protein: CASSLGWGGNEQFF.

The table lists this clonotype with a few counts. The chain links TRBV15 to TRBJ2-1; D is undetermined. CDR3 length equals 16 residues. Trimming shortened V by 0 bases and J by 8 bases, and 17 bases separated the two germline ends. Germline-derived CDR1 and CDR2 are LNHNV and YYDKDF (reference sequence). CDR3 sequence reads: CATSRDRAASADEQFF. In DNA, the CDR3 is TGTGCCACCAGCAGAGATCGGGCTGCCTCGGCCGATGAGCAGTTCTTC.

V and J are TRBV4-2 and TRBJ2-2; 10 bases agree with TRBD1. CDR3 length: 17 amino acids. CDR1 is LGHNA, CDR2 YNFKEQ, per germline. J gave up 1 base and V 1 base, and 3 bases lay outside the gene matches. CDR3 sequence (DNA): TGTGCCAGCAGCCAAGGACAGGGGGCGATGAACACCGGGGAGCTGTTTTTT. The encoded protein is CASSQGQGAMNTGELFF.

This clonotype showed up many times. The chain is built from TRBV27 and TRBJ2-7, with a tentative D call TRBD1 (7 bases). Deletions cut 6 bases from V and 0 bases from J, with 18 bases between. The CDR3 runs to 16 residues. Germline V gene data show CDR1 as MNHEY and CDR2 as SMNVEV (reference sequence). The CDR3 coding sequence is TGTGCCAGCAGCTCCCAGGGGGGAGGAGGCTCCTACGAGCAGTACTTC. Protein sequence: CASSSQGGGGSYEQYF.

There are a few counts of this clonotype. The chain joins TRBV18 to TRBJ1-2, with a weak D call TRBD1 (6 bases). CDR1 KGHSH and CDR2 LQKENI come from the germline V gene. Deletions cut 3 bases from V and 8 bases from J, with 13 bases between. CDR3 length equals 13 residues. CDR3: CASSPVSGDGYTF. The CDR3 DNA sequence: TGTGCCAGCTCACCCGTTTCAGGGGACGGCTACACCTTC.

The CDR3 here is CATSRLGETQYF. The CDR3 nucleotides read TGTGCCACCAGCAGGCTGGGAGAGACCCAGTACTTC. This chain links TRBV15 with TRBJ2-5; D gene ambiguous. The CDR3 extends over 12 amino acids. Trimming cost V 3 bases and J 4 bases, with 6 bases left between them. The V gene's germline CDR1 is LNHNV and CDR2 YYDKDF (reference sequence).